The 21 T cell receptor beta chains below all came from one sample that was sequenced in a study of beta chain features in type 1 diabetes. Expressed TCRB transcripts were sequenced after all isolated RNA was converted to cDNA. The repertoire was sequenced with immunoSEQ multiplex PCR; TCRdb's copy has only in-frame clones and lacks some. Of roughly 230,000 clones listed, over 7.5% are singletons. The sequencing sample was made of naive CD4+ T cells from blood. The receptors derive from a woman between 18 and 29 years old in good health.

The chain employs TRBV19 and TRBJ1-6, with D tentatively TRBD1 (6 bases). The CDR3 has 15 residues. Germline assignment: CDR1 LNHDA and CDR2 SQIVND (reference sequence). Trimming removed 6 bases at V and 5 bases at J, with 14 bases between. CDR3 in DNA: TGTGCCAGTAGCGAAGGACAGAGCAATAATTCACCCCTCCACTTT. Protein product: CASSEGQSNNSPLHF.

The V and J genes are TRBV9 and TRBJ2-1; TRBD2 agrees at 8 bases. Per the germline V gene, CDR1 is SGDLS and CDR2 is YYNGEE. The CDR3 runs to 17 residues. The V gene end was trimmed by 0 bases and the J gene end by 6 bases; junction bases not matched to a gene: 11. CDR3 nucleotides: TGTGCCAGCAGCGTAGGGGTCTCGGGGGGGACTCTCAATGAGCAGTTCTTC. Its translation is CASSVGVSGGTLNEQFF.

The rearrangement uses TRBV13 and TRBJ2-2; possible D gene TRBD1, 6 bases. CDR1 and CDR2 from the germline V gene are PRHDT and FYEKMQ (reference sequence). The CDR3 is 14 residues long. The V end was cut by 5 bases, the J end by 4 bases, with 11 bases between. CDR3 amino acids: CASSPRTATGELFF. CDR3 sequence (DNA): TGTGCCAGCAGCCCACGGACAGCCACCGGGGAGCTGTTTTTT.

V is TRBV2 and J is TRBJ2-7, with TRBD1 matching over 8 bases. V was pared by 9 bases and J by 2 bases, with 6 bases of the junction left unmatched. The germline V gene encodes CDR1 SNHLY and CDR2 FYNNEI. CDR3 length equals 13 residues. The CDR3: CASGQGMTYEQYF. CDR3 sequence (DNA): TGTGCCAGTGGACAGGGAATGACCTACGAGCAGTACTTC.

The table lists this clone with a few counts. The genes are TRBV30 and TRBJ1-2, with D possibly being TRBD1 (5 bases). From germline, CDR1 is GTSNPN and CDR2 SVGIG (reference sequence). The CDR3 sequence is 13 residues long. The ends were cut back, 1 base at V and 5 bases at J, with 11 bases in the middle. CDR3 DNA sequence: TGTGCCTGGAGTGCCAATCGGGGGTATGGCTACACCTTC. Encoded protein: CAWSANRGYGYTF.

Many counts were recorded for this clone. The rearrangement uses TRBV11-1 and TRBJ2-1; 10 bases are shared with TRBD2. V shed 4 bases and J 4 bases; nucleotides not matched to a gene: 4. Germline V gene sequence: CDR1 SGHAT, CDR2 FQDESV (reference sequence). CDR3 length: 15 amino acids. CDR3 nucleotide sequence: TGTGCCAGCAGCTCCGGACTAGCGGTTTACAATGAGCAGTTCTTC. Protein sequence: CASSSGLAVYNEQFF. The full variable domain, rest sourced from reference TRBV11-1 and TRBJ2-1, is EAEVAQSPRYKITEKSQAVAFWCDPISGHATLYWYRQILGQGPELLVQFQDESVVDDSQLPKDRFSAERLKGVDSTLKIQPAELGDSAMYLCASSSGLAVYNEQFFGPGTRLTVL.

This chain links TRBV5-6 with TRBJ1-1, with a tentative D call TRBD1 (6 bases). The CDR3 length is 16 residues. V was cut by 4 bases and J by 6 bases, with 22 bases left in between. Germline assignment: CDR1 SGHDT and CDR2 YYEEEE. CDR3 DNA: TGTGCCAGCAGCACAAAAAGTACAGGGTATTCGGCTGAAGCTTTCTTT. It yields the protein CASSTKSTGYSAEAFF.

The chain uses TRBV10-3 and TRBJ1-2, with 9 nucleotides matching TRBD1. V shed 8 bases, J shed 6 bases, and the junction held 16 bases outside the gene matches. The V gene's germline CDR1 is ENHRY and CDR2 SYGVKD. The CDR3 is 16 residues long. The CDR3: CAISRDRDRGTNGYTF. Written as DNA, the CDR3 is TGTGCCATCTCCCGGGACAGGGATCGAGGAACTAATGGCTACACCTTC.

This clone was counted between two and nine times. The genes are TRBV5-6 and TRBJ2-1; 7 bases match TRBD2. V gave up 4 bases and J gave up 4 bases; unmatched junction bases: 5. The length of the CDR3 is 14 residues. Germline CDR1 and CDR2: SGHDT and YYEEEE. CDR3 residues: CASSLGGGYNEQFF. The CDR3 nucleotides are TGTGCCAGCAGCCTGGGGGGGGGATACAATGAGCAGTTCTTC. Full variable domain (rest looked up from reference TRBV5-6 and TRBJ2-1): DAGVTQSPTHLIKTRGQQVTLRCSPKSGHDTVSWYQQALGQGPQFIFQYYEEEERQRGNFPDRFSGHQFPNYSSELNVNALLLGDSALYLCASSLGGGYNEQFFGPGTRLTVL.

The rearrangement links TRBV19 to TRBJ1-2; TRBD1 is a possible D gene (5 bases). V lost 3 bases and J lost 6, with 5 bases in between. Germline V gene lookup returns CDR1 LNHDA and CDR2 SQIVND (reference sequence). The CDR3 spans 11 residues. CDR3 in amino acids: CASSIRDGYTF. The CDR3 DNA is TGTGCCAGTAGTATCAGGGATGGCTACACCTTC. The full variable domain, its missing parts supplied by reference TRBV19 and TRBJ1-2, is DGGITQSPKYLFRKEGQNVTLSCEQNLNHDAMYWYRQDPGQGLRLIYYSQIVNDFQKGDIAEGYSVSREKKESFPLTVTSAQKNPTAFYLCASSIRDGYTFGSGTRLTVV.

This clone was observed at least ten times. This chain links TRBV29-1 with TRBJ2-1; 10 bases map to TRBD2. The germline gives CDR1 SQVTM, CDR2 ANQGSEA. The CDR3 loop spans 17 amino acids. Trimming cost V 2 bases and J 9 bases; bases outside gene matches: 16. The CDR3 is CSVENGWTSGEGGEQFF. The CDR3 DNA reads as TGCAGCGTTGAAAACGGTTGGACTAGCGGAGAAGGTGGTGAGCAGTTCTTC.

The chain recombines TRBV15 with TRBJ2-3, with D possibly matching TRBD1 (5 bases). Germline V CDR1 and CDR2: LNHNV, YYDKDF (reference sequence). Between the trimmed V and J ends, which lost 3 bases and 8 bases, there was a span of 27 bases. The CDR3 extends over 18 amino acids. CDR3 residues: CATSSPLLRVQELGTQYF. For the CDR3, the DNA is TGTGCCACCAGCAGCCCTCTCCTCAGGGTTCAAGAGTTGGGTACGCAGTATTTT.

This clone was observed many times. The rearrangement joins TRBV10-3 to TRBJ2-3; tentatively, D is TRBD2 (6 bases). The germline V and J ends were trimmed by 8 bases and 4 bases, with 13 bases remaining between them. The CDR3 totals 13 residues. CDR1 is ENHRY, CDR2 SYGVKD, per germline. In nucleotides, the CDR3 is TGTGCCATCCGGTCTCCGGGGGCAGATACGCAGTATTTT. Residues: CAIRSPGADTQYF.

The rearrangement joins TRBV28 to TRBJ2-1; 10 nucleotides agree with TRBD2. J gave up 1 base and V 1 base, and 10 bases lay outside the gene matches. This CDR3 has 19 residues. CDR1 and CDR2 from the germline V gene are MDHEN and SYDVKM. The CDR3 loop reads CASSLYRLAGEGSYNEQFF. CDR3 DNA: TGTGCCAGCAGTTTATATCGTCTAGCGGGAGAGGGGTCCTACAATGAGCAGTTCTTC. The whole variable domain, remainder taken from reference TRBV28 and TRBJ2-1, is DVKVTQSSRYLVKRTGEKVFLECVQDMDHENMFWYRQDPGLGLRLIYFSYDVKMKEKGDIPEGYSVSREKKERFSLILESASTNQTSMYLCASSLYRLAGEGSYNEQFFGPGTRLTVL.

A few counts support this clone. V and J are TRBV19 and TRBJ1-5; TRBD1 agrees at 8 bases. The junction had 5 bases not matched to a gene; V was cut back by 3 bases and J by 1 base. Germline loops: CDR1 LNHDA, CDR2 SQIVND (reference sequence). The CDR3 length is 16 residues. In nucleotides, the CDR3 is TGTGCCAGTAGTATCTCGGACAGGGTAAGCAATCAGCCCCAGCATTTT. Protein product: CASSISDRVSNQPQHF.

This clone occurred a few times. The V call is TRBV6-5, the J call TRBJ2-7; D possibly corresponds to TRBD1 (7 bases). Deletions cut 7 bases from V and 6 bases from J, with 19 bases between. The CDR3 is 14 residues long. Germline CDR1 is MNHEY and CDR2 is SVGAGI. The DNA for the CDR3 is TGTGCCAGCACCCCGGGGGACAGCCCCCGCGAGCAGTACTTC. Translating gives CASTPGDSPREQYF.

This chain joins TRBV10-3 and TRBJ2-7, with 10 bases aligning to TRBD2. With 0 bases clipped from V and 6 bases from J, the junction kept 5 bases outside the gene matches. CDR3 length equals 15 residues. The germline gives CDR1 ENHRY, CDR2 SYGVKD. The CDR3 nucleotides are TGTGCCATCAGTGAGTCGCCAGCGGGAGGGACCGAGCAGTACTTC. Residues: CAISESPAGGTEQYF.

This clone was seen a few times. The V and J genes are TRBV30 and TRBJ2-3; TRBD1 matches 7 bases. V was clipped by 4 bases and J by 4 bases; unmatched bases: 14. This CDR3 has 16 amino acids. Germline assignment: CDR1 GTSNPN and CDR2 SVGIG (reference sequence). The CDR3 coding sequence is TGTGCCTGGAATAGGGGGCGCGGAAGTGGCTCAGATACGCAGTATTTT. Its translation is CAWNRGRGSGSDTQYF.

In the case of this clone: The junction departs from the called germline gene at one end, perhaps through a read error. V gene TRBV5-8 combines with J gene TRBJ2-7; 9 positions agree with TRBD2. This CDR3 region has 11 residues. Per germline, CDR1 SGHTS and CDR2 YDEGEE. CDR3 nucleotides: TGTGCCAGCAGCCCTCTCCTTAGCGGGGGATTC. It encodes CASSPLLSGGF.

This clone was counted a few times. The gene calls are TRBV15 and TRBJ2-2; D is unclear. Germline loops: CDR1 LNHNV, CDR2 YYDKDF (reference sequence). CDR3 length: 15 residues. Trimming took 5 bases from V and 0 from J, leaving 10 bases between them. CDR3 loop: CATSDRVTNTGELFF. The CDR3, as DNA: TGTGCCACCAGCGACCGGGTTACGAACACCGGGGAGCTGTTTTTT.

The chain employs TRBV7-9 and TRBJ2-1; the D gene is possibly TRBD2 (7 bases). The CDR3 contains 16 residues. Germline CDR1 is SEHNR and CDR2 is FQNEAQ (reference sequence). V was cut by 5 bases and J by 4 bases, with 18 bases left in between. CDR3 residues: CASSDRPRGYYNEQFF. The CDR3 region has the DNA TGTGCCAGCAGCGACAGGCCGCGGGGGTATTACAATGAGCAGTTCTTC.